Described below is a single T cell receptor beta chain sequence and its context. Its antigen remains unidentified. This entry is derived from a study of cytomegalovirus exposure and HLA in healthy donors. General study points: Most of the TCR beta V segments (in an earlier analysis) were productive either about 87% or about 30% of the time. Of the V segments, some could not be distinguished, including TRBV6-2 and TRBV6-3, and were excluded.

CDR1 is SGHAT and CDR2 is FQNNGV in the germline V gene. The CDR3 is 13 residues long. Trimming pared 2 bases from V and 4 bases from J, leaving 8 bases between. The PCR had 60 Vbeta and 13 Jbeta primers. Clones were sequenced by immunoSEQ multiplex PCR, and TCRdb holds only the in-frame ones, with some missing. The sample yields roughly 160,000 clones, 75% to 85% seen once. The TCR was taken from a woman aged 45-60 years in good health and CMV-seronegative. The specimen was PBMCs. V usage is TRBV11-2 and J usage is TRBJ2-5, with unresolved D. This CDR3 reads CASSLSGLETQYF. For the CDR3, the DNA is TGTGCCAGCAGCTTATCAGGTTTAGAGACCCAGTACTTC.